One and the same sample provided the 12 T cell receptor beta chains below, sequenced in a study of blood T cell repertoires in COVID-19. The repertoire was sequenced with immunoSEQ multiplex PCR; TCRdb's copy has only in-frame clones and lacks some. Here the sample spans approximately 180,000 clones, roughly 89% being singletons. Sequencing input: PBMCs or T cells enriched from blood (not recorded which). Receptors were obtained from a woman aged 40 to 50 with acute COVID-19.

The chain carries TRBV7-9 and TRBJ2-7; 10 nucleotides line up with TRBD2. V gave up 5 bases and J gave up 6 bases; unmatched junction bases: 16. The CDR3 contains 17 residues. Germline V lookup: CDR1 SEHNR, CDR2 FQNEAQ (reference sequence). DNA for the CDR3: TGTGCCAGCAGCCGCCTCCCTAGCGGGAGAACTTCCAGCGAGCAGTACTTC. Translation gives CASSRLPSGRTSSEQYF.

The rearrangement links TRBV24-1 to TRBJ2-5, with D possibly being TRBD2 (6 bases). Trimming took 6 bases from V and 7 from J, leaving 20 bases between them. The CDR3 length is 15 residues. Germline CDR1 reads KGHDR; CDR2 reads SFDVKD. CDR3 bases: TGTGCCACCAGTACCCCCGACGGCGGGGCGGGGACCCAGTACTTC. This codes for CATSTPDGGAGTQYF.

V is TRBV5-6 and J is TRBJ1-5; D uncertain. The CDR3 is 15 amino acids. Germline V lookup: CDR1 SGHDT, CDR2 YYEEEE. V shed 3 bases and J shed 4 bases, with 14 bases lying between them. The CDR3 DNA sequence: TGTGCCAGCAGCTCCTACAGCTCCGCAAATCAGCCCCAGCATTTT. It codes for CASSSYSSANQPQHF.

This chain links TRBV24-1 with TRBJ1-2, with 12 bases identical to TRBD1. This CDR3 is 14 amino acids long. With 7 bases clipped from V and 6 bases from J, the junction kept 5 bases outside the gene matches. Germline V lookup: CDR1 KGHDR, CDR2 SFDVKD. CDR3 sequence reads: CATRGTGGEDGYTF. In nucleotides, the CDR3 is TGTGCCACCAGAGGGACAGGGGGCGAAGATGGCTACACCTTC.

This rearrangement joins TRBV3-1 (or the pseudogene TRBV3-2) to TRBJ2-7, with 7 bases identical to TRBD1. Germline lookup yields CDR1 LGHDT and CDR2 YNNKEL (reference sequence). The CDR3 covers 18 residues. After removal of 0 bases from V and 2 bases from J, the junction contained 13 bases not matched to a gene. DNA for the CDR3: TGTGCCAGCAGCCAAGAATTGTCTCCCGGGACAGCCGCCTACGAGCAGTACTTC. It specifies CASSQELSPGTAAYEQYF.

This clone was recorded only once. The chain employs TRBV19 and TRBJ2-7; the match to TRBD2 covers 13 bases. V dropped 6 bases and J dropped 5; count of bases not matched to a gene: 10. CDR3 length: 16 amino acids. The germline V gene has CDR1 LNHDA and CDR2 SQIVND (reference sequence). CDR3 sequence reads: CASRGTSGNPQNEQYF. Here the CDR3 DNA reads TGTGCCAGTAGGGGGACTAGCGGGAACCCCCAGAACGAGCAGTACTTC.

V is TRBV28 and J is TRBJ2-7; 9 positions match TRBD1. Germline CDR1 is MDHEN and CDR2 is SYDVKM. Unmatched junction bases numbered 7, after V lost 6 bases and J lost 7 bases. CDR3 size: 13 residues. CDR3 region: CASRQGGQGEQYF. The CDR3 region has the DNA TGTGCCAGCAGGCAAGGGGGACAGGGAGAGCAGTACTTC.

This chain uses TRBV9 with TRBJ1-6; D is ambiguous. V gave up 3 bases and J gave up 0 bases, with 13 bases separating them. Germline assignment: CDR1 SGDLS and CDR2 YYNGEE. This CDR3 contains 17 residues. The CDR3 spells CASSAAPRASYNSPLHF. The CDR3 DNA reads TGTGCCAGCAGCGCCGCCCCGAGGGCCTCCTATAATTCACCCCTCCACTTT.

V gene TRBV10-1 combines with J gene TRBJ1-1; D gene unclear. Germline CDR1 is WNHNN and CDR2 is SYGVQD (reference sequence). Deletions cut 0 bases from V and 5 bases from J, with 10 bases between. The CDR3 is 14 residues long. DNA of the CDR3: TGCGCCAGCAGTGAGTCTTCGGGTCGGACTGAAGCTTTCTTT. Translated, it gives CASSESSGRTEAFF.

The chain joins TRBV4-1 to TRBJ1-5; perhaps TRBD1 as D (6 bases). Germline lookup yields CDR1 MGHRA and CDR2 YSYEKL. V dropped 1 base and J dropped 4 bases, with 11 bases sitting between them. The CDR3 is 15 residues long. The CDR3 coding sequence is TGCGCCAGCAGCCAAGTCGACAGGCCAAATCAGCCCCAGCATTTT. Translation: CASSQVDRPNQPQHF.

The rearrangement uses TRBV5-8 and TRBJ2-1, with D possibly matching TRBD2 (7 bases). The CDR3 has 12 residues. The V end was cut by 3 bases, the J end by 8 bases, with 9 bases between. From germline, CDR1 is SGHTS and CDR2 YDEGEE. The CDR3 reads CASSWEGDEQFF. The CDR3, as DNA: TGTGCCAGCAGCTGGGAGGGGGATGAGCAGTTCTTC.

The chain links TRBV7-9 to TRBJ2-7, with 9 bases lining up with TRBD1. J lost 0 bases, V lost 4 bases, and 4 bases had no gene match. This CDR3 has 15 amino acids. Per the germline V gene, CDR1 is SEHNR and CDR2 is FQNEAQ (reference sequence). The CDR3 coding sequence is TGTGCCAGCAGCTCAAGGACAGGGGTCTCCTACGAGCAGTACTTC. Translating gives CASSSRTGVSYEQYF. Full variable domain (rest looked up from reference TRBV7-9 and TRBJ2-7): DTGVSQNPRHKITKRGQNVTFRCDPISEHNRLYWYRQTLGQGPEFLTYFQNEAQLEKSRLLSDRFSAERPKGSFSTLEIQRTEQGDSAMYLCASSSRTGVSYEQYFGPGTRLTVT.